These T cell receptor beta chains were read from a single sample in a study of CD8 T cells in Susac syndrome. TCRdb reprocessed the immunoSEQ multiplex PCR reads with MiXCR, giving one entry per CDR3 protein. The sample gives about 120,000 distinct CDR3 sequences, just under 95% of which show up once; roughly 0.29% is in the top ten. The sequencing sample was made of CD8+ T cells from PBMCs. All receptors derive from a human donor with Susac syndrome. Both conserved end residues are part of each CDR3. D genes are given only for firm matches. The listing skips clone size in some rows; elsewhere it reads once, few, many or a size class.

-	TRBV27	TRBJ1-1	-	CASSFKGAGRTEAFF	TGTGCCAGCAGTTTTAAAGGCGCCGGCCGGACTGAAGCTTTCTTT
-	TRBV6-2/TRBV6-3	TRBJ1-1	-	CASSSTGPSTTFF	TGTGCCAGCAGTTCTACCGGGCCCAGCACGACTTTCTTT
-	TRBV20-1	TRBJ2-2	-	CSASGDTGELFF	TGCAGTGCTAGTGGGGACACCGGGGAGCTGTTTTTT
-	TRBV27	TRBJ1-2	-	CASSLSKSGVGGYTF	TGTGCCAGCAGTTTATCGAAGTCAGGGGTGGGTGGCTACACCTTC
-	TRBV20-1	TRBJ2-1	TRBD2	CSARKGASGENNEQFF	TGCAGTGCTAGAAAGGGGGCTAGCGGGGAGAACAATGAGCAGTTCTTC
-	TRBV29-1	TRBJ2-2	TRBD1	CSVGSSGQGLNTGELFF	TGCAGCGTTGGTTCTTCGGGACAGGGGTTAAACACCGGGGAGCTGTTTTTT
-	TRBV9	TRBJ2-5	TRBD2	CASSVGLPQETQYF	TGTGCCAGCAGCGTGGGACTACCCCAAGAGACCCAGTACTTC
-	TRBV4-1	TRBJ1-6	TRBD1	CASSQKGGTGNNSPLHF	TGCGCCAGCAGCCAGAAAGGGGGGACAGGGAATAATTCACCCCTCCACTTT
-	TRBV9	TRBJ1-2	-	CASSAMSLGSYGYTF	TGTGCCAGCAGCGCGATGTCCCTGGGTAGCTATGGCTACACCTTC
-	TRBV20-1	TRBJ1-5	-	CSTGPWHF	TGCAGTACCGGACCTTGGCATTTT
-	TRBV9	TRBJ2-5	TRBD1	CASSVGSRGETQYF	TGTGCCAGCAGCGTAGGTAGCAGGGGGGAGACCCAGTACTTC
-	TRBV30	TRBJ2-7	-	CAQGTYEQYF	TGTGCACAGGGAACCTACGAGCAGTACTTC
-	TRBV9	TRBJ2-2	TRBD2	CASSEPLRGGITGELFF	TGTGCCAGCAGCGAGCCCTTACGGGGGGGAATCACCGGGGAGCTGTTTTTT
once	TRBV11-2	TRBJ2-1	-	CASSLMGEQFF	TGTGCCAGCAGCTTAATGGGGGAGCAGTTCTTC
-	TRBV15	TRBJ1-2	-	CATSRDFTVTIYGYTF	TGTGCCACCAGCAGAGATTTCACCGTTACTATCTATGGCTACACCTTC
once	TRBV3-1	TRBJ2-3	-	CASSHTNKQGPDTQYF	TGTGCCAGCAGCCATACTAACAAGCAGGGACCAGATACGCAGTATTTT
-	TRBV6-5	TRBJ2-3	-	CASSSPQRADTQYF	TGTGCCAGCAGTTCCCCACAGAGGGCAGATACGCAGTATTTT
-	TRBV29-1	TRBJ1-1	-	CSVEEGNTEAFF	TGCAGCGTTGAGGAGGGGAACACTGAAGCTTTCTTT
-	TRBV29-1	TRBJ1-1	TRBD1	CSVKGVGDRGSSGTEAFF	TGCAGCGTTAAGGGAGTAGGGGACAGGGGAAGTTCGGGCACTGAAGCTTTCTTT
-	TRBV27	TRBJ2-3	TRBD2	CASTSGGAADTQYF	TGTGCCAGCACCAGCGGGGGGGCGGCAGATACGCAGTATTTT
-	TRBV7-9	TRBJ2-3	TRBD2	CASSATSGGLDTQYF	TGTGCCAGCAGCGCTACTAGCGGGGGCCTGGATACGCAGTATTTT
-	TRBV29-1	TRBJ2-3	-	CSVSDPSTDTQYF	TGCAGCGTCTCAGACCCTAGCACAGATACGCAGTATTTT
-	TRBV24-1	TRBJ2-5	-	CATSDPTDIQETQYF	TGTGCCACCAGTGACCCGACGGACATTCAAGAGACCCAGTACTTC
-	TRBV6-6	TRBJ2-7	-	CASTGKGEQYF	TGTGCCAGCACCGGGAAGGGCGAGCAGTACTTC
-	TRBV5-6	TRBJ2-6	-	CASSLYGFSGANVLTF	TGTGCCAGCAGCTTGTACGGCTTCTCTGGGGCCAACGTCCTGACTTTC
-	TRBV5-6	TRBJ1-1	TRBD1	CASSLEGQGWNTEAFF	TGTGCCAGCAGCTTGGAGGGACAGGGGTGGAACACTGAAGCTTTCTTT
-	TRBV30	TRBJ2-5	TRBD2	CACPFSGQTQYF	TGTGCCTGCCCCTTTAGCGGGCAGACCCAGTACTTC
-	TRBV29-1	TRBJ2-2	-	CSVEGTPQVNTGELFF	TGCAGCGTTGAAGGGACCCCACAGGTGAACACCGGGGAGCTGTTTTTT
-	TRBV19	TRBJ1-1	-	CASSKLNTEAFF	TGTGCCAGTAGTAAACTAAACACTGAAGCTTTCTTT
-	TRBV12-3/TRBV12-4	TRBJ2-2	-	CASSPSVPGELFF	TGTGCCAGCAGTCCCAGCGTCCCCGGGGAGCTGTTTTTT
-	TRBV19	TRBJ2-2	-	CASSISGAGELFF	TGTGCCAGTAGTATTTCAGGGGCCGGGGAGCTGTTTTTT
-	TRBV19	TRBJ2-2	TRBD2	CASSRSVAGNTGELFF	TGTGCCAGTAGTCGGTCGGTAGCGGGGAACACCGGGGAGCTGTTTTTT
-	TRBV20-1	TRBJ2-2	-	CSARDMVGWRAGELFF	TGCAGTGCTAGAGATATGGTTGGTTGGCGGGCCGGGGAGCTGTTTTTT
-	TRBV4-1	TRBJ1-1	-	CASSQVLKATEAFF	TGCGCCAGCAGCCAAGTCCTAAAGGCCACTGAAGCTTTCTTT
-	TRBV20-1	TRBJ2-5	-	CSAPGIGETQYF	TGCAGTGCCCCGGGGATCGGAGAGACCCAGTACTTC
few	TRBV3-1	TRBJ1-1	-	CASSQGDTEAFF	TGTGCCAGCAGCCAAGGCGACACTGAAGCTTTCTTT
-	TRBV9	TRBJ2-3	-	CASSGVLGGHSTDTQYF	TGTGCCAGCAGCGGTGTTTTAGGGGGACACTCCACAGATACGCAGTATTTT
-	TRBV4-1	TRBJ1-1	-	CASSPVLYSFDTEAFF	TGCGCCAGCAGCCCAGTGCTTTACTCTTTTGACACTGAAGCTTTCTTT
-	TRBV29-1	TRBJ2-1	-	CSVEPRGKNEQFF	TGCAGCGTTGAACCCCGGGGGAAGAATGAGCAGTTCTTC
-	TRBV4-1	TRBJ2-2	-	CASSQGRNTGELFF	TGCGCCAGCAGCCAAGGCAGGAACACCGGGGAGCTGTTTTTT
-	TRBV9	TRBJ2-7	-	CASSVESGSHEQYF	TGTGCCAGCAGCGTAGAGAGTGGTAGCCACGAGCAGTACTTC
-	TRBV5-4	TRBJ2-1	-	CASSSLTGRVGNEQFF	TGTGCCAGCAGCTCACTTACAGGGCGGGTGGGCAATGAGCAGTTCTTC
-	TRBV9	TRBJ2-2	TRBD1	CASRDDREYSFGGELFF	TGTGCCAGCAGGGACGACAGGGAGTATAGTTTTGGCGGGGAGCTGTTTTTT
-	TRBV5-6	TRBJ1-1	TRBD1	CASSPTGAYGAFF	TGTGCCAGCAGCCCGACAGGGGCGTATGGAGCTTTCTTT
-	TRBV29-1	TRBJ1-2	TRBD1	CSAAGGESYGYTF	TGCAGCGCCGCAGGGGGGGAAAGCTATGGCTACACCTTC
-	TRBV5-1	TRBJ2-6	TRBD2	CASSPYRGGTGANVLTF	TGCGCCAGCAGCCCCTATCGGGGAGGGACTGGGGCCAACGTCCTGACTTTC
once	TRBV7-2	TRBJ2-3	TRBD2	CASSSPQASGSTDTQYF	TGTGCCAGCAGCTCCCCTCAGGCTAGCGGTTCCACAGATACGCAGTATTTT
-	TRBV6-5	TRBJ2-3	-	CASSHPITDTQYF	TGTGCCAGCAGCCACCCGATCACAGATACGCAGTATTTT
-	TRBV3-1	TRBJ2-5	-	CASSQDRAIQETQYF	TGTGCCAGCAGCCAAGACCGGGCCATCCAAGAGACCCAGTACTTC
-	TRBV5-6	TRBJ2-1	-	CASSPPEIDEQFF	TGTGCCAGCAGCCCTCCTGAGATCGATGAGCAGTTCTTC
-	TRBV2	TRBJ2-2	TRBD1	CASAWDSPRSNTGELFF	TGTGCCAGTGCTTGGGACAGCCCTAGGTCGAACACCGGGGAGCTGTTTTTT
-	TRBV5-4	TRBJ2-7	-	CASSSSFGGDYEQYF	TGTGCCAGCAGCTCCTCCTTCGGGGGAGACTACGAGCAGTACTTC
-	TRBV3-1	TRBJ1-2	-	CASSHRDRSNYGYTF	TGTGCCAGCAGCCACCGAGACAGATCTAACTATGGCTACACCTTC
-	TRBV20-1	TRBJ2-1	-	CSASFEGSLGYNEQFF	TGCAGTGCTAGTTTTGAGGGCAGTTTGGGGTACAATGAGCAGTTCTTC
-	TRBV2	TRBJ1-1	-	CASRNGVEAFF	TGTGCCAGCAGAAACGGCGTTGAAGCTTTCTTT
-	TRBV29-1	TRBJ2-7	TRBD1	CSVEDWGQGAGEQYF	TGCAGCGTTGAAGATTGGGGACAGGGGGCAGGAGAGCAGTACTTC
-	TRBV4-2	TRBJ2-7	-	CASSPTVTGTYEQYF	TGTGCCAGCAGCCCGACCGTGACAGGCACCTACGAGCAGTACTTC
-	TRBV20-1	TRBJ1-5	-	CSARGGGGNQPQHF	TGCAGTGCCCGAGGCGGGGGAGGCAATCAGCCCCAGCATTTT
-	TRBV7-8	TRBJ2-1	-	CASSLVINEQFF	TGTGCCAGCAGCTTAGTGATCAATGAGCAGTTCTTC